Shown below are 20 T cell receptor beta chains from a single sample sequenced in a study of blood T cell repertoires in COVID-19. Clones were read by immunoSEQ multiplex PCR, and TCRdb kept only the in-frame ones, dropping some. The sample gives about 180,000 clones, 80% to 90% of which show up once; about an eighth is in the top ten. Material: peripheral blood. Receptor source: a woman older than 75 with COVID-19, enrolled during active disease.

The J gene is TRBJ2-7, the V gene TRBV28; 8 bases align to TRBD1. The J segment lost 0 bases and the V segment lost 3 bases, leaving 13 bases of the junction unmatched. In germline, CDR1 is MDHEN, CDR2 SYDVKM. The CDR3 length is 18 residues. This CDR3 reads CASSFPITGGHISYEQYF. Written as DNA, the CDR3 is TGTGCCAGCAGTTTTCCGATTACAGGGGGGCACATCTCCTACGAGCAGTACTTC.

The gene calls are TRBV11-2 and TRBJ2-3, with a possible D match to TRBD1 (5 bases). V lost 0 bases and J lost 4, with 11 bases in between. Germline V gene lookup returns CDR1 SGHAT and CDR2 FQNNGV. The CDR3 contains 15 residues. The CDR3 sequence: CASSLDGGRADTQYF. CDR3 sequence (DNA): TGTGCCAGCAGCTTAGATGGTGGCAGGGCAGATACGCAGTATTTT.

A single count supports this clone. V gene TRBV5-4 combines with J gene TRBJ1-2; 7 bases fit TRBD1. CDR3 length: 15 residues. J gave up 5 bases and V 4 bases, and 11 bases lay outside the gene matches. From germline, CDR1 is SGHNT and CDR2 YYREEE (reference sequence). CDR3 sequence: CASSTSRTGVYGYTF. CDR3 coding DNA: TGTGCCAGCAGCACCAGCCGTACAGGGGTTTATGGCTACACCTTC.

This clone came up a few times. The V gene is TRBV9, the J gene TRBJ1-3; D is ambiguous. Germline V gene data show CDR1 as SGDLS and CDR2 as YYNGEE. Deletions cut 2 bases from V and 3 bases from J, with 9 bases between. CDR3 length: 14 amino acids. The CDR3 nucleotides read TGTGCCAGCAGCGTTGTATCCTTTGGAAACACCATATATTTT. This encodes CASSVVSFGNTIYF.

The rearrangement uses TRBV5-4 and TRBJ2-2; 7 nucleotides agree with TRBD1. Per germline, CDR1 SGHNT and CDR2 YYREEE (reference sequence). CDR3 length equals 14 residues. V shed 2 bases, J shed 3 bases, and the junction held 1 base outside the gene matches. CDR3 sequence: CASSFGQDTGELFF. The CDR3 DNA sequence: TGTGCCAGCAGCTTCGGACAGGACACCGGGGAGCTGTTTTTT.

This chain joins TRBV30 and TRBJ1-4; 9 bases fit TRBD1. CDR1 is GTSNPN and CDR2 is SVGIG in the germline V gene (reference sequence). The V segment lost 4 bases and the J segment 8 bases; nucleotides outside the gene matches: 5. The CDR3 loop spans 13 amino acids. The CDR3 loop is CAWTDRGREKLFF. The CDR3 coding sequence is TGTGCCTGGACGGACAGGGGCCGAGAAAAACTGTTTTTT.

The DNA of the CDR3 is TGCGCCAGCAAGAGGGGACAGGGAAGTGCTAATGAAAAACTGTTTTTT. Translating it yields CASKRGQGSANEKLFF. The chain recombines TRBV5-1 with TRBJ1-4, with 9 bases that match TRBD1. Germline V lookup: CDR1 SGHRS, CDR2 YFSETQ. CDR3 length equals 16 residues. Trimming at V came to 6 bases and at J to 3 bases, leaving 9 bases not matched to a gene.

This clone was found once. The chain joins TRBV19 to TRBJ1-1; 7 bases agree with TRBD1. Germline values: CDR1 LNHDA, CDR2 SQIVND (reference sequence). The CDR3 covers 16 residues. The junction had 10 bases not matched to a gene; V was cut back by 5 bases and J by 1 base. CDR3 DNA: TGTGCCAGTAGTCTCCATTTGGACAGGCCGAACACTGAAGCTTTCTTT. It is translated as CASSLHLDRPNTEAFF.

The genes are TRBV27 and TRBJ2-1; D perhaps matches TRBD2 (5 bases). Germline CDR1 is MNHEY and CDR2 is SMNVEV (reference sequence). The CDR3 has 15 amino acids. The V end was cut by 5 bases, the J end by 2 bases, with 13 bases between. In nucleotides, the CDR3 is TGTGCCAGCAGTGCCCCAGGCGGGCCCTACAATGAGCAGTTCTTC. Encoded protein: CASSAPGGPYNEQFF.

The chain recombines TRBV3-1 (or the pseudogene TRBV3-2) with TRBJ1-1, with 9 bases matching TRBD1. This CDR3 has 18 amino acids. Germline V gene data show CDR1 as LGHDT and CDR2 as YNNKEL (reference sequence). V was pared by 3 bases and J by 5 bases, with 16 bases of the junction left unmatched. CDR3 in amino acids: CASSHPGAWGTGYTEAFF. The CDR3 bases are TGTGCCAGCAGCCATCCCGGGGCGTGGGGGACAGGGTATACTGAAGCTTTCTTT.

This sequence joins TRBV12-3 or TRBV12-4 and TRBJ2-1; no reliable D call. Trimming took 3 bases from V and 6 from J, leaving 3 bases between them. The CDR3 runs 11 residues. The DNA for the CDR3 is TGTGCCAGCAGTTTTCTCAATGAGCAGTTCTTC. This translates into CASSFLNEQFF.

CDR3 sequence (DNA): TGTGCCAGTAGTCCCTCCGGGACAGGGGACCTTTATAGCAATCAGCCCCAGCATTTT. This gives the protein CASSPSGTGDLYSNQPQHF. The gene calls are TRBV19 and TRBJ1-5, with 10 positions matching TRBD1. The germline V gene encodes CDR1 LNHDA and CDR2 SQIVND (reference sequence). With 5 bases clipped from V and 0 bases from J, the junction kept 13 bases outside the gene matches. This CDR3 region has 19 residues.

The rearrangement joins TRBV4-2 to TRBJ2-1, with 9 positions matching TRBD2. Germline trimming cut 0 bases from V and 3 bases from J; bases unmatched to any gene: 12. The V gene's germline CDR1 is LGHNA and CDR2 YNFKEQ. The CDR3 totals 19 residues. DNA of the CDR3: TGTGCCAGCAGCCAAGATCCGGCTAGCGGGAACCGCCTCTACAATGAGCAGTTCTTC. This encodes CASSQDPASGNRLYNEQFF.

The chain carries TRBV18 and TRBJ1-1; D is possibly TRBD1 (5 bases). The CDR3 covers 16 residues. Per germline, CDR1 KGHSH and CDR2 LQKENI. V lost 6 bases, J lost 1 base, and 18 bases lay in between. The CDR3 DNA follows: TGTGCCAGCTCCCCTAATACAGGTCCCGGGAACACTGAAGCTTTCTTT. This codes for CASSPNTGPGNTEAFF.

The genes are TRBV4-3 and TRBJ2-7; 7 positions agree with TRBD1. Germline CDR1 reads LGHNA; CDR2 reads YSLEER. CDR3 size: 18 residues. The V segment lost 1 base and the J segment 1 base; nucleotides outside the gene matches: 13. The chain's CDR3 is CASSQGRPDRDKSYEQYF. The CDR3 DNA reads TGCGCCAGCAGCCAAGGCAGGCCTGACAGGGATAAGTCCTACGAGCAGTACTTC.

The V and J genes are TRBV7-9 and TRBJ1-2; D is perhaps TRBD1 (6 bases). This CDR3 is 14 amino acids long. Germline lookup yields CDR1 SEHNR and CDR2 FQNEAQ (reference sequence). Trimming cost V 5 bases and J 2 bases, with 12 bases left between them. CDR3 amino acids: CASSITGTNYGYTF. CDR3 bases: TGTGCCAGCAGCATCACAGGGACAAACTATGGCTACACCTTC.

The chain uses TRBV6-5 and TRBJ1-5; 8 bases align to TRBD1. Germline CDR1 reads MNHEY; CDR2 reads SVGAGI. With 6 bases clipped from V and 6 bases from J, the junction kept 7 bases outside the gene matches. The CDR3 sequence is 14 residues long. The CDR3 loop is CASSTDRGPQPQHF. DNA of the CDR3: TGTGCCAGCAGCACCGACAGGGGTCCTCAGCCCCAGCATTTT.

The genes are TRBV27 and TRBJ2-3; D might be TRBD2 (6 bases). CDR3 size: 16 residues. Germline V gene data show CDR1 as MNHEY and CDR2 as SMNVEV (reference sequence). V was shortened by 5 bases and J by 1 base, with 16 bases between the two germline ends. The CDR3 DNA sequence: TGTGCCAGCAGTCCGGGACCCGGGGAGGGCACAGATACGCAGTATTTT. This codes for CASSPGPGEGTDTQYF.

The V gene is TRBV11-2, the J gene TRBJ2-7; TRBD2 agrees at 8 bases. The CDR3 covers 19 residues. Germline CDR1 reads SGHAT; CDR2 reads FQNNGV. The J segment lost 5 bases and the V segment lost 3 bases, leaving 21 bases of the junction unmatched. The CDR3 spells CASSFRPGVAGNSTHEQYF. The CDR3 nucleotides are TGTGCCAGCAGCTTCCGGCCCGGGGTAGCGGGGAACTCCACCCACGAGCAGTACTTC.

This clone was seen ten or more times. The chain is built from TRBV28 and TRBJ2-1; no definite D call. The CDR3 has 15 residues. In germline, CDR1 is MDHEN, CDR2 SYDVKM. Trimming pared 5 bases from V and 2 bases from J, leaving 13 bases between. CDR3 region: CASSPPHLTYNEQFF. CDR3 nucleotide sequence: TGTGCCAGCAGTCCCCCGCACCTAACCTACAATGAGCAGTTCTTC.